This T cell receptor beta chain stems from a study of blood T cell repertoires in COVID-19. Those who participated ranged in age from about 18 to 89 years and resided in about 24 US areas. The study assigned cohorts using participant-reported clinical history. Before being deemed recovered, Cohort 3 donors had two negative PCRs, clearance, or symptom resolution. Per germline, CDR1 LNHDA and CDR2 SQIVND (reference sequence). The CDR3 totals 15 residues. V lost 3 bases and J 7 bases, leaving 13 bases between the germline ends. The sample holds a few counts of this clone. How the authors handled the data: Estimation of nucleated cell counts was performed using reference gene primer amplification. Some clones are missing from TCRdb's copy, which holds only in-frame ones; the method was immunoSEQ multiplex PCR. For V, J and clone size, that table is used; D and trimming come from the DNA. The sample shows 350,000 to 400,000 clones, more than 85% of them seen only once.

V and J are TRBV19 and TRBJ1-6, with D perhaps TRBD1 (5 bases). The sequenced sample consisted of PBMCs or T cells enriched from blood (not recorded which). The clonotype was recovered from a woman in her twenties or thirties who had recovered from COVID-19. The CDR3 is CASSMVSGLNSPLHF. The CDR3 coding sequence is TGTGCCAGTAGTATGGTTTCAGGGTTGAATTCACCCCTCCACTTT.